One and the same sample provided the 22 T cell receptor beta chains below, sequenced in a study of graft-versus-host responses after intestinal transplantation. Using immunoSEQ multiplex PCR, the repertoire was profiled, and TCRdb retains in-frame clones only, with some absent. The sample shows some 90,000 clones, more than 90% of them seen only once. For these TCRs, the target antigens are not known. Sequencing was performed on unstimulated CD4+ T cells sorted from spleen or lymph node cells, taken before intestinal transplant. Source of these receptors: a human donor who received an intestinal transplant.

The genes are TRBV18 and TRBJ2-2; 12 nucleotides align to TRBD2. CDR3 size: 17 residues. The germline V gene encodes CDR1 KGHSH and CDR2 LQKENI. The V gene end was trimmed by 3 bases and the J gene end by 9 bases; junction bases not matched to a gene: 11. The CDR3 bases are TGTGCCAGCTCACCCCGAGGGACTAGCGGGCCCCCTTGGGAGCTGTTTTTT. Translating gives CASSPRGTSGPPWELFF.

The V and J genes are TRBV7-6 and TRBJ2-3; D possibly uses TRBD1 or TRBD2 (5 bases each). The germline CDR1 and CDR2 sequences are SGHVS and FNYEAQ. Trimming left V 2 bases short and J 2 bases short, with 8 bases between. The CDR3 loop spans 14 amino acids. CDR3 sequence: CASSLPGATDTQYF. The DNA of the CDR3 is TGTGCCAGCAGCTTACCCGGGGCCACAGATACGCAGTATTTT.

This clone was seen more than once but under ten times. This sequence joins TRBV18 and TRBJ1-2; no definite D call. There are 13 residues in the CDR3. CDR1 KGHSH and CDR2 LQKENI come from the germline V gene. V lost 3 bases to trimming and J lost 6 bases, with 11 bases between them. The CDR3, as DNA: TGTGCCAGCTCACCTGGACTGAAGAATGGCTACACCTTC. Amino acids: CASSPGLKNGYTF.

The chain joins TRBV10-1 to TRBJ2-4; D is possibly TRBD1 (5 bases). The CDR3 is made up of 15 amino acids. Trimming shortened V by 0 bases and J by 8 bases, and 14 bases separated the two germline ends. From germline, CDR1 is WNHNN and CDR2 SYGVQD (reference sequence). The DNA for the CDR3 is TGCGCCAGCAGTGAGTCCCGAGCAGGGTCGGACATTCAGTACTTC. This gives the protein CASSESRAGSDIQYF.

V gene TRBV6-5 combines with J gene TRBJ2-2, with D uncertain. Between the trimmed V and J ends, which lost 5 bases and 5 bases, there was a span of 15 bases. The CDR3 sequence is 15 residues long. Germline V gene data show CDR1 as MNHEY and CDR2 as SVGAGI. The CDR3 sequence: CASSREGLLTGELFF. In DNA form, the CDR3 reads TGTGCCAGCAGTCGCGAAGGGTTATTAACCGGGGAGCTGTTTTTT.

The chain links TRBV2 to TRBJ2-7, with D perhaps given as TRBD1 or TRBD2 (5 bases each). The CDR3 loop spans 14 amino acids. The germline V gene encodes CDR1 SNHLY and CDR2 FYNNEI. Trimming cost V 3 bases and J 3 bases, with 12 bases left between them. CDR3 nucleotide sequence: TGTGCCAGCAGTGAGGTTGAGGGGTACTACGAGCAGTACTTC. It translates to CASSEVEGYYEQYF.

The chain uses TRBV2 and TRBJ2-7, with 7 bases aligning to TRBD1. The trim removed 8 bases at V and 0 bases at J, leaving 7 bases unmatched. CDR3 length equals 14 residues. CDR1 and CDR2 from the germline V gene are SNHLY and FYNNEI. This chain's CDR3 is CASATGTSSYEQYF. For the CDR3, the DNA is TGTGCCAGCGCGACAGGGACCAGCTCCTACGAGCAGTACTTC.

The rearrangement joins TRBV7-5 to TRBJ2-7; TRBD1, the table's D call, lacks a check against the DNA. TRBV7-5 represents a pseudogene. The CDR3 length is 16 residues. The CDR3 coding sequence is TGTGTCAGAAGCTTATTTACTAAGACAGGGAACAACGAGCAGTACTTC. It translates to CVRSLFTKTGNNEQYF.

This clone appeared a few times. The CDR3 DNA reads as TGTGCCAGCGACCCGGGACAGGGGGCTAGGAAGCTGTTTTTT. Protein product: CASDPGQGARKLFF. The chain carries TRBV2 and TRBJ2-2; 12 positions match TRBD1. This CDR3 region has 14 residues. The V and J ends lost 8 bases and 12 bases, in that order; junction bases with no gene match: 10. The V gene's germline CDR1 is SNHLY and CDR2 FYNNEI.

This rearrangement joins TRBV28 to TRBJ1-5; D is unclear. Germline lookup yields CDR1 MDHEN and CDR2 SYDVKM. V was cut by 4 bases and J by 5 bases, with 3 bases left in between. CDR3 length: 11 residues. CDR3 protein: CASSSHQPQHF. In DNA, the CDR3 is TGTGCCAGCAGTTCCCATCAGCCCCAGCATTTT. Full variable domain (rest looked up from reference TRBV28 and TRBJ1-5): DVKVTQSSRYLVKRTGEKVFLECVQDMDHENMFWYRQDPGLGLRLIYFSYDVKMKEKGDIPEGYSVSREKKERFSLILESASTNQTSMYLCASSSHQPQHFGDGTRLSIL.

This clone was seen once. The V and J genes are TRBV5-8 and TRBJ2-3; unclear D gene. This CDR3 has 15 amino acids. Trimming removed 0 bases at V and 1 base at J, with 9 bases between. CDR1 and CDR2 (germline): SGHTS, YDEGEE. The CDR3 loop is CASSLDRVRTDTQYF. Written as DNA, the CDR3 is TGTGCCAGCAGCTTGGATAGGGTGCGCACAGATACGCAGTATTTT.

The chain employs TRBV28 and TRBJ2-5; no clear D gene. Deletions cut 5 bases from V and 4 bases from J, with 2 bases between. This CDR3 region has 10 residues. Germline CDR1 is MDHEN and CDR2 is SYDVKM. The CDR3 coding sequence is TGTGCCAGCAGTACAGAGACCCAGTACTTC. Translating it yields CASSTETQYF.

CDR3 DNA sequence: TGTGCCTGGAGTCCCGGGGATGATCGGGCCCAGCATTTT. Amino acids: CAWSPGDDRAQHF. The chain links TRBV30 to TRBJ1-5; D is unclear. Germline CDR1 reads GTSNPN; CDR2 reads SVGIG (reference sequence). V lost 2 bases to trimming and J lost 11 bases, with 16 bases between them. The CDR3 contains 13 residues.

The genes are TRBV5-1 and TRBJ2-6; a possible D gene is TRBD2 (5 bases). Per germline, CDR1 SGHRS and CDR2 YFSETQ. The CDR3 consists of 18 residues. Trimming shortened V by 0 bases and J by 0 bases, and 13 bases separated the two germline ends. Written as DNA, the CDR3 is TGCGCCAGCAGCTTGGAGGTCGGGGATAGCTCTGGGGCCAACGTCCTGACTTTC. It codes for CASSLEVGDSSGANVLTF.

This clone was seen just once. The rearrangement uses TRBV6-6 and TRBJ2-3, with TRBD2 matching over 8 bases. V shed 6 bases and J 2 bases; nucleotides not matched to a gene: 10. The CDR3 totals 16 residues. In germline, CDR1 is MNHNY, CDR2 SVGAGI (reference sequence). The CDR3 is CASRMGAGVVTDTQYF. The DNA for the CDR3 is TGTGCCAGCAGGATGGGAGCGGGAGTGGTCACAGATACGCAGTATTTT.

The V call is TRBV5-6, the J call TRBJ1-1, with D possibly TRBD1 on 5 matching bases. Trimming took off 4 bases at V and 7 bases at J, with 14 bases between the two ends. The germline V gene encodes CDR1 SGHDT and CDR2 YYEEEE. CDR3 length equals 13 residues. The CDR3 nucleotides are TGTGCCAGCAGCATCAGGGATTATGGTGAAGCTTTCTTT. The encoded protein is CASSIRDYGEAFF.

This chain uses TRBV18 with TRBJ1-5; D might be TRBD1 (6 bases). With 4 bases removed from V and 2 bases from J, the gap between germline ends came to 12 bases. Germline V lookup: CDR1 KGHSH, CDR2 LQKENI. This CDR3 spans 15 amino acids. CDR3 in amino acids: CASSQQSGGNQPQHF. CDR3 sequence (DNA): TGTGCCAGCTCACAACAATCAGGGGGCAATCAGCCCCAGCATTTT.

This clone turned up a few times. This chain links TRBV7-9 with TRBJ2-7; D perhaps matches TRBD2 (5 bases). The V end was cut by 2 bases, the J end by 3 bases, with 11 bases between. This CDR3 is built from 14 residues. CDR1 SEHNR and CDR2 FQNEAQ come from the germline V gene (reference sequence). The CDR3 sequence is CASSLTGVGYEQYF. The CDR3 DNA is TGTGCCAGCAGCTTAACCGGGGTAGGCTACGAGCAGTACTTC. Looking up the rest from reference TRBV7-9 and TRBJ2-7 gives the full variable domain: DTGVSQNPRHKITKRGQNVTFRCDPISEHNRLYWYRQTLGQGPEFLTYFQNEAQLEKSRLLSDRFSAERPKGSFSTLEIQRTEQGDSAMYLCASSLTGVGYEQYFGPGTRLTVT.

This clone was seen a single time. The chain has TRBV28 and TRBJ1-2; D remains unclear. CDR3 length: 14 residues. Germline CDR1 MDHEN, CDR2 SYDVKM. Between the trimmed V and J ends, which lost 1 base and 3 bases, there was a span of 9 bases. CDR3 coding DNA: TGTGCCAGCAGTTTATTGTCTGCCGACTATGGCTACACCTTC. It codes for CASSLLSADYGYTF.

The chain carries TRBV18 and TRBJ2-1; no clear D. The V and J ends lost 1 base and 9 bases respectively, with 13 bases between them. The CDR3 is made up of 14 amino acids. The germline gives CDR1 KGHSH, CDR2 LQKENI. As DNA, the CDR3 is TGTGCCAGCTCACCACAGCCCCCCCCGGGTGAGCAGTTCTTC. Translated, it gives CASSPQPPPGEQFF.

This chain links TRBV21-1 with TRBJ1-3. TRBV21-1 is noted as a pseudogene. The CDR3 spans 17 residues. The CDR3 region has the DNA TGTGCCAGCAGCAAATTATTTGGCACTCTGCGTGGAAACACCATATATTTT. It codes for CASSKLFGTLRGNTIYF.

The V gene is TRBV7-2, the J gene TRBJ2-3; D might be TRBD2 (5 bases). CDR3 length: 15 amino acids. V gave up 6 bases and J gave up 0 bases, with 13 bases separating them. Germline-derived CDR1 and CDR2 are SGHTA and FQGNSA. This CDR3 is CASRSPGVSTDTQYF. The CDR3 DNA reads TGTGCCAGCAGGAGTCCCGGGGTTAGCACAGATACGCAGTATTTT. Complete variable domain (other parts from reference TRBV7-2 and TRBJ2-3): GAGVSQSPSNKVTEKGKDVELRCDPISGHTALYWYRQSLGQGLEFLIYFQGNSAPDKSGLPSDRFSAERTGGSVSTLTIQRTQQEDSAVYLCASRSPGVSTDTQYFGPGTRLTVL.